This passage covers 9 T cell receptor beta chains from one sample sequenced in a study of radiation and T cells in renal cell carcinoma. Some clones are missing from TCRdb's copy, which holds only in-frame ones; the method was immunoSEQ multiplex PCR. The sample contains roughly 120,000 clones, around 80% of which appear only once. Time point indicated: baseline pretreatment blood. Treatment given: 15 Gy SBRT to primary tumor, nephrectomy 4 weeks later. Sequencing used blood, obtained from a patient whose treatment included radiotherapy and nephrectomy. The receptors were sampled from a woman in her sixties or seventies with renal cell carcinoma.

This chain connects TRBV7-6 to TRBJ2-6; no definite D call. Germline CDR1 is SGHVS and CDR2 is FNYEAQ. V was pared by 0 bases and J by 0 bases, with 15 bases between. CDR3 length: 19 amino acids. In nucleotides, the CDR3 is TGTGCCAGCAGCTTAGCGCCGCCAGGCCTATTCTCTGGGGCCAACGTCCTGACTTTC. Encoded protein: CASSLAPPGLFSGANVLTF.

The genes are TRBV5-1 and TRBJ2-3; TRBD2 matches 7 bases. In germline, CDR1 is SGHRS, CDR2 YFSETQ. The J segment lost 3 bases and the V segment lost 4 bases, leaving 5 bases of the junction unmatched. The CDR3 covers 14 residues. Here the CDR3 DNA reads TGCGCCAGCAGCCCAGGACTAGAAACAGATACGCAGTATTTT. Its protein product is CASSPGLETDTQYF.

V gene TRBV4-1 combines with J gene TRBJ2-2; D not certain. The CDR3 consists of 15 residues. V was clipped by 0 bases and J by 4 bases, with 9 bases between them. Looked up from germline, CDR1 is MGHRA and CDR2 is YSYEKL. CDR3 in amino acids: CASSQDRYSTGELFF. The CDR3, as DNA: TGCGCCAGCAGCCAAGATAGGTACTCCACCGGGGAGCTGTTTTTT.

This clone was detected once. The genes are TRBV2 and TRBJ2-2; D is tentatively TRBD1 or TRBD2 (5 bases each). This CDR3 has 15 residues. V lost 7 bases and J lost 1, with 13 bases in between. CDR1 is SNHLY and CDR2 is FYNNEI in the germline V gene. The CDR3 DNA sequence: TGTGCCAGCACCCCGGAGAGGGGGAACACCGGGGAGCTGTTTTTT. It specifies CASTPERGNTGELFF.

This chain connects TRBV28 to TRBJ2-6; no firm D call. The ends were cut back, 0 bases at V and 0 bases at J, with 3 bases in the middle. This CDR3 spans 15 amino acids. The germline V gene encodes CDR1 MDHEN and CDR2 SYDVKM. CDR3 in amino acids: CASSLWVSGANVLTF. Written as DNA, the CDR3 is TGTGCCAGCAGTTTATGGGTCTCTGGGGCCAACGTCCTGACTTTC.

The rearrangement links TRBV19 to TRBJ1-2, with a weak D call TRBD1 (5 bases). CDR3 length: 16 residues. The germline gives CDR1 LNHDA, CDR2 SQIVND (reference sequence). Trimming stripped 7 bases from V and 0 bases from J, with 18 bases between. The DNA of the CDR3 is TGTGCCAGTATTGCTGGGGCCGACCAGCCTAACTATGGCTACACCTTC. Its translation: CASIAGADQPNYGYTF.

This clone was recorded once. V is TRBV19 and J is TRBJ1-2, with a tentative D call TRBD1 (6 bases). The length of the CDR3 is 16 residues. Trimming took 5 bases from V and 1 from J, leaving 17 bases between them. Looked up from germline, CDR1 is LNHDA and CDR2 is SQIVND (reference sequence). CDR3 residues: CASSARTEPFNYGYTF. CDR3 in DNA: TGTGCCAGTAGTGCCCGGACAGAGCCCTTTAACTATGGCTACACCTTC.

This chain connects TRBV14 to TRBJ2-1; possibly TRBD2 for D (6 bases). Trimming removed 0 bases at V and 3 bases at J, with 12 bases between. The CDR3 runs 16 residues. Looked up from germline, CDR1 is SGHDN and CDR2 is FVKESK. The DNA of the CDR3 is TGTGCCAGCAGCCAAGAGGAGGGACTCCGCTACAATGAGCAGTTCTTC. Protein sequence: CASSQEEGLRYNEQFF. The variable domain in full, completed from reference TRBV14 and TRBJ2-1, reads EAGVTQFPSHSVIEKGQTVTLRCDPISGHDNLYWYRRVMGKEIKFLLHFVKESKQDESGMPNNRFLAERTGGTYSTLKVQPAELEDSGVYFCASSQEEGLRYNEQFFGPGTRLTVL.

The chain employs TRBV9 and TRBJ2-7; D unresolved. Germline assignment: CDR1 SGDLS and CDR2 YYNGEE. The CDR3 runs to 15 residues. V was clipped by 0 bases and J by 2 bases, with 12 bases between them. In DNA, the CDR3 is TGTGCCAGCAGCGTAGGTGCACAGCAAACCTACGAGCAGTACTTC. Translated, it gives CASSVGAQQTYEQYF.